One and the same sample provided the 32 T cell receptor beta chains below, sequenced in a study of T cells in women clearing cervical HPV infection. Data came from immunoSEQ multiplex PCR; TCRdb stores just in-frame clones and leaves some out. The listing records about 48,000 clones. Sequencing was done on a sample of blood buffy coat. The receptor source for this set is a woman aged 18 to 75 with a cervical HPV16 infection that either progressed to CIN3+ or cleared (not recorded which).

Concerning this clone: The read stops 3 residues short of the end of the CDR3; the missing end is completed from the germline J gene. The chain has TRBV23-1 and TRBJ2-1; D not certain. TRBV23-1 is noted as an ORF with a role that remains uncertain. This CDR3 is built from 16 residues. Trimming removed 8 bases from V and 9 bases from J, with 26 bases in between. Partial CDR3 DNA: TGCGCCAGCCTACCTGTTGGGCGCCCCAAAGACGCTGAG. It is translated as CASLPVGRPKDAE. The CDR3 in its entirety is CASLPVGRPKDAEQFF.

Concerning this clone: Read coverage stops 3 residues before the CDR3 terminus; the germline J gene supplies the remainder. The chain recombines TRBV20-1 with TRBJ1-3; no reliable D call. V lost 5 bases and J 0 bases, leaving 11 bases between the germline ends. CDR1 and CDR2 (germline): DFQATT, SNEGSKA (reference sequence). CDR3 length: 14 residues. The chain's CDR3 is CSAPRPGSGNTIYF. Partial CDR3 DNA: TGCAGTGCTCCTCGTCCGGGCTCTGGAAACACC.

A note on this clone: The read finishes 3 residues shy of the CDR3 end, and the germline J gene is used to complete it. The genes are TRBV20-1 and TRBJ2-5; weak D call: TRBD1 (6 bases). V was trimmed by 8 bases and J by 1 base, leaving 17 bases between them. Germline CDR1 is DFQATT and CDR2 is SNEGSKA (reference sequence). CDR3 length equals 14 residues. Incomplete CDR3 DNA: TGCAGTCGGGCTCCCATGACAGGCCAAGAGACC. It codes for CSRAPMTGQET. The whole CDR3 is CSRAPMTGQETQYF.

In regard to this clone: The sequence runs out 3 residues before the end of the CDR3; the remainder is reconstructed from the germline J gene. The rearrangement joins TRBV7-9 to TRBJ2-5, with 8 bases aligning to TRBD2. Germline-derived CDR1 and CDR2 are SEHNR and FQNEAQ (reference sequence). The ends lost 6 bases at V and 6 bases at J; junction bases unmatched: 9. The CDR3 has 14 residues. CDR3 protein: CASRPAGESKTQYF. The CDR3 bases that were read are TGTGCCAGCAGGCCAGCGGGAGAATCAAAGACC.

As concerns this clone: The CDR3 goes on 3 residues after the read ends, and that part is filled in from the germline J gene. The chain is built from TRBV7-9 and TRBJ1-1; D is ambiguous. V was shortened by 5 bases and J by 0 bases, with 7 bases between the two germline ends. This CDR3 has 13 amino acids. CDR1 and CDR2 from the germline V gene are SEHNR and FQNEAQ (reference sequence). CDR3 DNA (partial): TGTGCCAGCAGCCGTACACTGAACACTGAA. This gives the protein CASSRTLNTE. The whole CDR3 region reads CASSRTLNTEAFF.

A word on this clone: The CDR3 end falls 3 residues outside the read, so it is completed with the germline J gene. This rearrangement joins TRBV20-1 to TRBJ2-3; D unclear. V lost 6 bases and J lost 0, with 19 bases in between. CDR3 size: 16 residues. Germline lookup yields CDR1 DFQATT and CDR2 SNEGSKA (reference sequence). The part of the CDR3 DNA that was read is TGCAGTGCCGAGCCTATCGATGTGAGTAGCACAGATACG. Its translation: CSAEPIDVSSTDT. The entire CDR3 protein is CSAEPIDVSSTDTQYF.

Turning to this clone: Read sequence stops 3 residues before the CDR3 end, and the germline J gene provides the missing end. This chain connects TRBV7-6 to TRBJ2-5, with 8 bases matching TRBD2. V was clipped by 5 bases and J by 5 bases; unmatched bases: 7. Germline CDR1 SGHVS, CDR2 FNYEAQ. This CDR3 spans 14 amino acids. CDR3 sequence: CASSASGGRETQYF. The sequenced CDR3 bases are TGTGCCAGCAGCGCATCGGGGGGGCGGGAGACC.

In the case of this clone: The CDR3 goes on 3 residues after the read ends, and that part is filled in from the germline J gene. This chain links TRBV11-2 with TRBJ2-5; 9 bases align to TRBD1. The CDR3 length is 15 residues. The germline V gene has CDR1 SGHAT and CDR2 FQNNGV. V shed 2 bases, J shed 2 bases, and the junction held 3 bases outside the gene matches. CDR3 loop: CASSLQGQGQETQYF. Incomplete CDR3 DNA: TGTGCCAGCAGCTTACAGGGACAGGGACAAGAGACC.

For this clone: Coverage ceases 3 residues before the CDR3 finishes, and the germline J gene fills in the end. The chain uses TRBV19 and TRBJ2-1; TRBD1 aligns across 10 bases. The CDR3 runs 14 residues. Germline CDR1 reads LNHDA; CDR2 reads SQIVND (reference sequence). The trim removed 6 bases at V and 3 bases at J, leaving 2 bases unmatched. CDR3 DNA (partial): TGTGCCAGTAGAGGGACAGGGGACTACAATGAG. Protein sequence: CASRGTGDYNE. The whole CDR3 region reads CASRGTGDYNEQFF.

A note on this clone: The sequence runs out 3 residues before the end of the CDR3; the remainder is reconstructed from the germline J gene. V usage is TRBV7-8 and J usage is TRBJ1-5, with D tentatively TRBD1 (6 bases). V was trimmed by 3 bases and J by 5 bases, leaving 17 bases between them. CDR1 is SGHVS and CDR2 is FQNEAQ in the germline V gene. There are 16 residues in the CDR3. CDR3 in amino acids: CASSFSGGAYDQPQHF. CDR3 bases read: TGTGCCAGCAGCTTTTCGGGGGGCGCATATGATCAGCCC.

Points on this clone: With the read ending 3 residues before the CDR3 end, the germline J gene is used to fill in that end. This chain connects TRBV12-3 or TRBV12-4 to TRBJ2-6; TRBD2 might be the D (7 bases). The CDR3 consists of 16 residues. The V end was cut by 3 bases, the J end by 3 bases, with 12 bases between. CDR3 DNA, as far as it was read: TGTGCCAGCAGTTTTACGGGGGGCGGTGGGGCCAACGTC. It encodes CASSFTGGGGANV. The full CDR3 protein is CASSFTGGGGANVLTF.

CDR3 sequence: CSVRTSYSYEQYF. Partial CDR3 DNA: TGCAGTGTCAGGACATCCTACTCCTACGAG. The chain couples TRBV20-1 to TRBJ2-7, with D possibly matching TRBD1 (5 bases). Coverage ceases 3 residues before the CDR3 finishes, and the germline J gene fills in the end. From germline, CDR1 is DFQATT and CDR2 SNEGSKA (reference sequence). This CDR3 is 13 amino acids long. Trimming stripped 7 bases from V and 0 bases from J, with 13 bases between.

Regarding this clone: The observed sequence ends 3 residues before the CDR3 terminus, with the missing tail filled in from the germline J gene. The rearrangement uses TRBV2 and TRBJ2-3; 10 nucleotides align to TRBD2. CDR3 length equals 15 residues. Per germline, CDR1 SNHLY and CDR2 FYNNEI. After removal of 7 bases from V and 0 bases from J, the junction contained 4 bases not matched to a gene. The CDR3 bases that were read are TGTGCCAGCAAAAGGACTAGCGGAAGCACAGATACG. Amino acids: CASKRTSGSTDT. The whole CDR3 reads CASKRTSGSTDTQYF. Combining the CDR3 with reference TRBV2 and TRBJ2-3 gives the whole variable domain EPEVTQTPSHQVTQMGQEVILRCVPISNHLYFYWYRQILGQKVEFLVSFYNNEISEKSEIFDDQFSVERPDGSNFTLKIRSTKLEDSAMYFCASKRTSGSTDTQYFGPGTRLTVL.

As to this clone: The sequence runs out 3 residues before the end of the CDR3; the remainder is reconstructed from the germline J gene. The rearrangement joins TRBV28 to TRBJ2-2; D may be TRBD1 (5 bases). In germline, CDR1 is MDHEN, CDR2 SYDVKM. Trimming cost V 7 bases and J 5 bases, with 11 bases left between them. The CDR3 covers 13 residues. The CDR3 loop reads CASTGSRTGELFF. The covered CDR3 bases are TGTGCCAGCACAGGGTCCCGAACCGGGGAG.

With respect to this clone: Read data end 3 residues before the CDR3 end; the end is taken from the germline J gene. The V gene is TRBV29-1, the J gene TRBJ2-7; D may be TRBD1 (5 bases). Germline V CDR1 and CDR2: SQVTM, ANQGSEA. The CDR3 is 13 residues long. V lost 6 bases and J lost 3, with 15 bases in between. The sequenced CDR3 bases are TGCAGCGTCAGGGCAGGGATGGGCTACGAG. This encodes CSVRAGMGYE. In full, the CDR3 is CSVRAGMGYEQYF.

Worth noting for this clone: The read gets to within 3 residues of the CDR3 end, and the germline J gene fills in the rest. The V and J genes are TRBV5-6 and TRBJ2-7, with 7 positions matching TRBD2. The V and J ends lost 4 bases and 2 bases, in that order; junction bases with no gene match: 6. Looked up from germline, CDR1 is SGHDT and CDR2 is YYEEEE. The CDR3 extends over 14 amino acids. This chain's CDR3 is CASSLQGGAYEQYF. CDR3 bases read: TGTGCCAGCAGCCTTCAGGGAGGGGCCTACGAG.

Comments on this clone: The observed sequence ends 3 residues before the CDR3 terminus, with the missing tail filled in from the germline J gene. The rearrangement links TRBV18 to TRBJ2-2; D not resolved. Per germline, CDR1 KGHSH and CDR2 LQKENI. Trimming shortened V by 3 bases and J by 1 base, and 12 bases separated the two germline ends. CDR3 length: 16 residues. CDR3 DNA (partial): TGTGCCAGCTCACCTGTGGCCTCAGTGAACACCGGGGAG. Its protein product is CASSPVASVNTGE. The complete CDR3 protein is CASSPVASVNTGELFF.

As concerns this clone: The sequenced fragment ends 3 residues before the CDR3 boundary, so the rest is inferred from the germline J gene. The V gene is TRBV6-2 or TRBV6-3, the J gene TRBJ1-5; 11 bases map to TRBD1. J was trimmed by 4 bases and V by 6 bases; bases with no gene match: 8. The CDR3 runs 16 residues. Germline V gives CDR1 MNHEY, CDR2 SVGEGT. CDR3 residues: CASRRDRGDLNQPQHF. The sequenced CDR3 bases are TGTGCCAGCAGGCGGGACAGGGGGGACTTAAATCAGCCC.

Comments on this clone: Read sequence stops 3 residues before the CDR3 end, and the germline J gene provides the missing end. The rearrangement uses TRBV7-6 and TRBJ2-2, with 7 bases aligning to TRBD1. The CDR3 spans 16 residues. Trimming took 5 bases from V and 5 from J; bases not matched to a gene: 11. CDR1 SGHVS and CDR2 FNYEAQ come from the germline V gene. CDR3 DNA, as far as it was read: TGTGCCAGCAGCGCCCTGGGACAGATCGAAACCGGGGAG. Its translation is CASSALGQIETGE. The whole CDR3 sequence reads CASSALGQIETGELFF.

The CDR3 DNA, read in part, is TGCGCCAGCAGCTCATCCAGGGAGGGAAGAGGCGAGACC. Residues: CASSSSREGRGET. The whole CDR3 protein reads CASSSSREGRGETQYF. The rearrangement joins TRBV5-1 to TRBJ2-5; TRBD2 agrees at 7 bases. The read halts 3 residues ahead of the CDR3 end, with the missing end drawn from the germline J gene. Germline V gene sequence: CDR1 SGHRS, CDR2 YFSETQ. This CDR3 is built from 16 residues. V dropped 3 bases and J dropped 5; count of bases not matched to a gene: 13.

CDR3 amino acids: CAWIGGASYGYTF. The sequenced CDR3 bases are TGTGCCTGGATAGGGGGCGCTTCCTATGGC. The chain recombines TRBV30 with TRBJ1-2; the match to TRBD1 covers 7 bases. The read ends 3 residues shy of where the CDR3 ends; the end is completed using the germline J gene. Losses at the gene ends were 4 bases for V and 4 bases for J; bases not matched to a gene: 6. Germline values: CDR1 GTSNPN, CDR2 SVGIG (reference sequence). This CDR3 is 13 amino acids long.

Remarks on this clone: An end of the junction differs from the germline gene, which may be a read error. CDR3 in amino acids: CASSPDRHDFDTEAFF. CDR3 DNA (partial): TGTGCCAGCTCACCGGACAGGCACGACTTTGACACGGAA. The rearrangement joins TRBV18 to TRBJ1-1; TRBD1 agrees at 7 bases. The CDR3 is cut off 3 residues early in the read; its end comes from the germline J gene. The CDR3 is 16 amino acids. CDR1 is KGHSH and CDR2 is LQKENI in the germline V gene.

CDR3 DNA (partial): TGTGCCATCAGGGGACTAGCGGGAGGGCCAGATACG. It encodes CAIRGLAGGPDT. The entire CDR3 is CAIRGLAGGPDTQYF. This chain uses TRBV10-3 with TRBJ2-3, with 16 bases aligning to TRBD2. The CDR3 end falls 3 residues outside the read, so it is completed with the germline J gene. The CDR3 extends over 15 amino acids. The trim removed 6 bases at V and 4 bases at J, leaving 1 base unmatched. CDR1 and CDR2 (germline): ENHRY, SYGVKD.

CDR3 region: CASSDLAGVRETQYF. The sequenced CDR3 bases are TGTGCCAGCAGTGACCTAGCGGGGGTACGAGAGACC. The chain uses TRBV6-2 or TRBV6-3 and TRBJ2-5, with 10 bases identical to TRBD2. The read ends 3 residues early relative to the CDR3; the germline J gene fills the gap. CDR3 length: 15 amino acids. Germline trimming cut 5 bases from V and 4 bases from J; bases unmatched to any gene: 7. CDR1 is MNHEY and CDR2 is SVGEGT in the germline V gene.

Points on this clone: The read ends 3 residues shy of where the CDR3 ends; the end is completed using the germline J gene. This chain links TRBV5-1 with TRBJ2-7; TRBD1 matches 9 bases. This CDR3 spans 16 amino acids. The trim removed 4 bases at V and 3 bases at J, leaving 11 bases unmatched. Germline V gene lookup returns CDR1 SGHRS and CDR2 YFSETQ. The CDR3 sequence: CASSPGTGFLNYEQYF. Partial CDR3 DNA: TGCGCCAGCAGCCCCGGGACAGGGTTTCTTAACTACGAG.

To note about this clone: The read stops 3 residues short of the end of the CDR3; the missing end is completed from the germline J gene. The chain combines TRBV6-2 or TRBV6-3 with TRBJ1-1; maybe TRBD1 (6 bases). Per the germline V gene, CDR1 is MNHEY and CDR2 is SVGEGT. The CDR3 has 15 amino acids. With 3 bases removed from V and 5 bases from J, the gap between germline ends came to 16 bases. CDR3 sequence: CASSYSRDIPTEAFF. CDR3 bases read: TGTGCCAGCAGTTATTCCCGGGACATTCCGACTGAA.

As to this clone: The read falls 3 residues short of the CDR3 end, and the missing part is taken from the germline J gene. The V gene is TRBV7-9, the J gene TRBJ1-1; D not resolved. Trimming removed 5 bases from V and 3 bases from J, with 13 bases in between. Germline V gene lookup returns CDR1 SEHNR and CDR2 FQNEAQ (reference sequence). The CDR3 runs 14 residues. The sequenced CDR3 bases are TGTGCCAGCAGCGCCGTGTTCGCGTACACTGAA. This translates into CASSAVFAYTE. The CDR3 reads in full as CASSAVFAYTEAFF.

Note on this clone: The read falls 3 residues short of the CDR3 end, and the missing part is taken from the germline J gene. The chain is built from TRBV20-1 and TRBJ2-3, with D hard to call. Germline CDR1 is DFQATT and CDR2 is SNEGSKA (reference sequence). Between the trimmed V and J ends, which lost 3 bases and 4 bases, there was a span of 5 bases. There are 11 residues in the CDR3. The DNA read from the CDR3 is TGCAGTGCTAGTTCGGCAGATACG. Encoded protein: CSASSADT. The whole CDR3 is CSASSADTQYF.

On this clone: The sequenced fragment ends 3 residues before the CDR3 boundary, so the rest is inferred from the germline J gene. This chain connects TRBV20-1 to TRBJ1-1; D is unclear. The CDR3 spans 14 residues. Germline V gene data show CDR1 as DFQATT and CDR2 as SNEGSKA (reference sequence). Trimming took off 3 bases at V and 1 base at J, with 12 bases between the two ends. The part of the CDR3 DNA that was read is TGCAGTGCTAGTGGTAACAGTGCGAACACTGAA. Its protein is CSASGNSANTE. From start to end, the CDR3 is CSASGNSANTEAFF.

As for this clone: Sequencing ends 3 residues short of the CDR3 end; the germline J gene provides the rest. The chain recombines TRBV20-1 with TRBJ2-6, with D possibly matching TRBD2 (6 bases). Germline V gene lookup returns CDR1 DFQATT and CDR2 SNEGSKA (reference sequence). The CDR3 is made up of 15 amino acids. Deletions cut 5 bases from V and 2 bases from J, with 13 bases between. The sequenced CDR3 bases are TGCAGTGCTCGGAGGGCAAGGCCTGGGGCCAACGTC. This codes for CSARRARPGANV. The complete CDR3 protein is CSARRARPGANVLTF.

About this clone: The CDR3 end lies 3 residues beyond the end of the read and is filled in from the germline J gene. This sequence joins TRBV5-1 and TRBJ1-1; 9 bases line up with TRBD1. The CDR3 is 15 amino acids. CDR1 and CDR2 (germline): SGHRS, YFSETQ. V dropped 3 bases and J dropped 3; count of bases not matched to a gene: 6. The CDR3 DNA, read in part, is TGCGCCAGCAGCTACTCGGGACAGGGTGACACTGAA. This sequence encodes CASSYSGQGDTE. In full, the CDR3 is CASSYSGQGDTEAFF.

A remark on this clone: The read finishes 3 residues shy of the CDR3 end, and the germline J gene is used to complete it. This chain joins TRBV7-2 and TRBJ2-3, with no clear D. V lost 1 base and J 0 bases, leaving 8 bases between the germline ends. Germline CDR1 and CDR2: SGHTA and FQGNSA. The CDR3 has 15 residues. This chain's CDR3 is CASSLGVGSTDTQYF. The sequenced part of the CDR3 DNA is TGTGCCAGCAGCTTAGGGGTGGGCAGCACAGATACG.